The 11 T cell receptor beta chains below all came from one sample that was sequenced in a study of siplizumab effects on memory and regulatory T cells (dated by TCRdb to the late 2010s). Library generation was performed with the immunoSEQ multiplex PCR assay. TCRdb provides this immuneACCESS table in a form limited to in-frame rearrangements. Some clones are lacking; in checked studies, under half of them reflect an unresolved V gene, and why the rest are absent is not known. Across this sample there are some 100,000 clones, with 93% seen only once. Of the sample, around 6.5% is held by the ten largest clones. The sample taken for sequencing was CD8+ T cells sorted from blood. Every receptor here comes from a human donor in good health.

The CDR3 DNA sequence: TGCGCCAGCAGCTTGGTATCGGGGACCTCCTACGAGCAGTACTTC. Protein: CASSLVSGTSYEQYF. This chain uses TRBV5-1 with TRBJ2-7; D may be TRBD1 or TRBD2 (5 bases each). The CDR3 length is 15 residues. The germline CDR1 and CDR2 sequences are SGHRS and YFSETQ. Trimming removed 0 bases at V and 0 bases at J, with 10 bases between.

The gene calls are TRBV4-1 and TRBJ2-5, with D perhaps assigned TRBD1 or TRBD2 (5 bases each). V lost 8 bases, J lost 5 bases, and 12 bases lay in between. This CDR3 spans 12 amino acids. CDR1 and CDR2 from the germline V gene are MGHRA and YSYEKL. The CDR3 region has the DNA TGCGCCAGCCGGGGCGCTGGGGAGACCCAGTACTTC. Its protein product is CASRGAGETQYF.

This clone was counted a few times. This chain joins TRBV10-3 and TRBJ2-1, with 10 bases lining up with TRBD2. This CDR3 has 17 amino acids. Germline assignment: CDR1 ENHRY and CDR2 SYGVKD. J lost 8 bases, V lost 4 bases, and 14 bases had no gene match. The CDR3 here is CAISGAEPSGRVDEQFF. For the CDR3, the DNA is TGTGCCATCAGTGGGGCCGAACCTAGCGGGAGAGTCGATGAGCAGTTCTTC.

The J gene is TRBJ1-4, the V gene TRBV5-6; D not resolved. V was trimmed by 4 bases and J by 0 bases, leaving 10 bases between them. The CDR3 loop spans 15 amino acids. Germline V gives CDR1 SGHDT, CDR2 YYEEEE. DNA of the CDR3: TGTGCCAGCAGCCAAATGGAGGCAACTAATGAAAAACTGTTTTTT. Its protein product is CASSQMEATNEKLFF.

V gene TRBV21-1 combines with J gene TRBJ2-5; the table assigns TRBD2, which was not confirmed against the DNA. TRBV21-1 is given as a pseudogene. This CDR3 spans 13 amino acids. CDR3 residues: CASNRLPQETQYF. The CDR3 bases are TGTGCCAGCAATCGCCTACCCCAAGAGACCCAGTACTTC.

This chain joins TRBV27 and TRBJ2-7, with 9 bases lining up with TRBD1. J was trimmed by 7 bases and V by 8 bases; bases with no gene match: 6. CDR1 is MNHEY, CDR2 SMNVEV, per germline (reference sequence). The CDR3 consists of 12 residues. CDR3: CASRDRDHEQYF. CDR3 in DNA: TGTGCCAGCCGGGACAGGGATCATGAGCAGTACTTC.

The rearrangement links TRBV18 to TRBJ2-5; perhaps D is TRBD1 or TRBD2 (5 bases each). This CDR3 region has 13 residues. The germline CDR1 and CDR2 sequences are KGHSH and LQKENI. V lost 4 bases and J 4 bases, leaving 10 bases between the germline ends. CDR3 amino acids: CASSRDRRETQYF. The DNA for the CDR3 is TGTGCCAGCTCACGGGACCGCCGAGAGACCCAGTACTTC.

As to this clone: Additional DNA sequences in this sample encode the identical CDR3. V usage is TRBV4-1 and J usage is TRBJ1-1; D unclear. CDR3 length: 14 amino acids. Trimming stripped 1 base from V and 0 bases from J, with 6 bases between. Germline CDR1 is MGHRA and CDR2 is YSYEKL. The CDR3 sequence is CASSQGQLNTEAFF. The DNA of the CDR3 is TGCGCCAGCAGCCAAGGTCAGCTGAACACTGAAGCTTTCTTT.

CDR3 DNA sequence: TGCGCCAGCAACAGGGGTGGGCCCTTGGATACGCAGTATTTT. Translated: CASNRGGPLDTQYF. This chain uses TRBV10-2 with TRBJ2-3; TRBD1 agrees at 7 bases. CDR1 is WSHSY, CDR2 SAAADI, per germline. Trimming took 7 bases from V and 6 from J; bases not matched to a gene: 10. The CDR3 length is 14 residues.

This clone was recorded once. V is TRBV19 and J is TRBJ1-1; 8 bases are shared with TRBD1. The CDR3 covers 12 residues. The germline V gene encodes CDR1 LNHDA and CDR2 SQIVND (reference sequence). The V and J ends lost 6 bases and 4 bases, in that order; junction bases with no gene match: 1. DNA for the CDR3: TGTGCCAGTAGGACAGGGGCCACTGAAGCTTTCTTT. This gives the protein CASRTGATEAFF.

This sequence joins TRBV27 and TRBJ1-1; D gene uncertain. Germline V gene data show CDR1 as MNHEY and CDR2 as SMNVEV (reference sequence). Deletions cut 0 bases from V and 1 base from J, with 15 bases between. The CDR3 runs to 17 residues. The CDR3 loop reads CASSLSYGVYQNTEAFF. For the CDR3, the DNA is TGTGCCAGCAGTTTATCTTATGGGGTATACCAGAACACTGAAGCTTTCTTT.